This entry describes one TCR beta chain. This sample stems from a study of metastatic and nonmetastatic thyroid tumors. No patient had received any treatment before thyroid surgery. The germline CDR1 and CDR2 sequences are MNHNS and SASEGT. The CDR3 spans 14 residues. V was pared by 1 base and J by 0 bases, with 6 bases between. As handled by the study authors: Differences in CDR3 between clinicopathological groups were drawn on to build a classifier intended to discriminate distant-metastatic papillary thyroid cancer patients. TCRdb re-analyzed the PCR reads through MiXCR. For this entry, the V and J calls and clone size follow TCRdb and not the study's own pipeline. The sample consists of roughly 12,000 clones, 27% of them appearing once.

The specimen was adjacent normal tissue. The receptor comes from a male donor with papillary thyroid cancer or a benign thyroid nodule (not recorded which). Some clones in this sample may be carry-over from other donors' samples. This chain joins TRBV6-1 and TRBJ1-1; D not resolved. In DNA form, the CDR3 reads TGTGCCAGCAGTGAAGTGATGCTGAACACTGAAGCTTTCTTT. It specifies CASSEVMLNTEAFF.